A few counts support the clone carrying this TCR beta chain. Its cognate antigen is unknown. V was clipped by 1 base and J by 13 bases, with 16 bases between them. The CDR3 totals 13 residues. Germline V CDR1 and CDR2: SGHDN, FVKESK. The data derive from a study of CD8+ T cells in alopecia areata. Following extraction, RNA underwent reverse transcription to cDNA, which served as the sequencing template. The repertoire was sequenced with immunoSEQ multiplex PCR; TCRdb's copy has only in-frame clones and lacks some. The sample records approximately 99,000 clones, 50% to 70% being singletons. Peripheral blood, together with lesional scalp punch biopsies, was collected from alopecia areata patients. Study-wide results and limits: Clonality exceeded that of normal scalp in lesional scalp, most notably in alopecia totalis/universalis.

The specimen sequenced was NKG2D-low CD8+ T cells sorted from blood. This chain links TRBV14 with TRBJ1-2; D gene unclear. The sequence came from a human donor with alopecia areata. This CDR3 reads CASSQAGFYSLTF. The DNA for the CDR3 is TGTGCCAGCAGCCAAGCTGGGTTTTATAGTCTCACCTTC.